This entry is about one T cell receptor (beta chain). This clonotype was observed a handful of times. Its recognized antigen is unknown. No quality values exist for individual bases; no much larger clone is one base distant. All donors were healthy Caucasians. The twin cohort consisted of three pairs of female monozygotic twins, all aged about 18 to 30 years. Positive isolation kits from Invitrogen were used to isolate CD4+ and CD8+ T cell populations. This sample is drawn from a study of identical twins (dated by TCRdb to the mid-2010s). The study in broad terms: The study deep-sequenced TCR alpha and beta repertoires from monozygotic twins, unrelated adults of various ages and cord blood to test whether fetal clonotypes persist. To rule out contamination, the twin experiments were replicated at different times with different library preparation protocols.

Receptor libraries were prepared by 5' RACE. These reads were obtained on an Illumina HiSeq 2000. Template switching added a universal primer binding site, and the final cDNA carried a unique molecular identifier that allowed TCR cDNA molecules to be counted accurately. Specific primers in the conserved constant-segment region were used to synthesize first-strand cDNA for the TCR alpha and beta chains. To control for contamination, every cDNA library carried two barcodes: a SMART-Mk sample barcode plus Illumina barcodes. Two successive PCR steps introduced TruSeq adapter sequences along with Illumina sample barcodes. TCR alpha and beta cDNA libraries were sequenced on the Illumina HiSeq platform with custom primers. The study's own analysis went as follows. Raw reads were processed with MiGEC to extract unique molecular identifiers, and MiXCR was used to determine CDR3 positions. Recombination models were inferred per individual with the repgenHMM and IGoR tools using an EM algorithm. The analysis of shared clonotypes was done with the tcR package in R, with sharing normalized by the product of cloneset sizes. To study raw recombination without the effects of thymic and clonal selection, out-of-frame nonproductive sequences were analyzed. In-frame beta chains were kept once TCRdb had trimmed the public reads at Q25 with fastp and called clones with MiXCR. Rows with a matching CDR3 protein are joined into one entry that keeps the most common DNA and genes. The V and J calls, along with clone size, are taken from TCRdb and not from the paper's own processing. Across this sample there are 450,000 or so distinct CDR3 sequences, with 14% seen only once. The top ten constitute roughly 0.5% of the sample.

Trimming takes 5 bases off V and 6 bases off J; junction bases not matched to a gene: 10. The germline V gene yields MNHNS for CDR1 and SASEGT for CDR2. Including the terminal cysteine and phenylalanine, the CDR3 comprises 16 residues. Kept here is only the CDR3 DNA, which spans 48 bases and is read in frame from base 1. Findings and caveats that apply to the study as a whole: Recombination models systematically underestimated out-of-frame TCR alpha sharing in monozygotic twins but agreed with sharing between unrelated individuals. Zero-insertion analyses could be partly confounded by invariant T cells such as MAIT and iNKT, though diverse VJ usage argued against such confounding for most clonotypes. Because the same donors could not be followed over many years, the conclusions depended on cross-sectional statistical analysis. Abundant cord blood beta clonotypes had fewer insertions, young adult naive repertoires showed a similar but weaker trend, and memory repertoires showed no such trend. The excess sharing between twins in beta out-of-frame sequences was weaker because fewer shared sequences reduced the signal-to-noise ratio. Out-of-frame TCR alpha sequences shared between twins showed an excess of low generation-probability sequences compared with coincidental sharing between unrelated individuals.

The sample also formed part of further work on yellow fever vaccine responses in identical twins. Looking at the second paper: The T cell response to vaccination in identical twins was reported by the authors to appear partly convergent and partly personalized. In the study, vaccine-responding T cell clones were precisely tracked in identical twins.

In this chain, TRBV6-1 is recombined with TRBJ2-3; 11 central nucleotides agree with TRBD2. Sequenced input: CD4+ T cells sorted from blood. This sequence originates from a woman aged 18-30 years in good health. The CDR3 protein: CASSPGSGRAGDTQYF. The nucleotide sequence reads TGTGCCAGCAGTCCGGGTAGCGGGAGGGCCGGGGATACGCAGTATTTT.